This T cell receptor (beta chain) was documented in a study of blood T cell repertoires in COVID-19. Germline CDR1 KGHSH, CDR2 LQKENI. Trimming took off 3 bases at V and 0 bases at J, with 6 bases between the two ends. The CDR3 length is 14 residues. The protocol was immunoSEQ multiplex PCR, while the TCRdb copy is restricted to in-frame clones and leaves out a portion. Among 70,000 or so clones listed, around 86% were seen once. This TCR was recovered from an older man with active COVID-19. Sample: peripheral blood. The chain uses TRBV18 and TRBJ1-3, with D unresolved. DNA for the CDR3: TGTGCCAGCTCACCGGAGAGCTCTGGAAACACCATATATTTT. This sequence encodes CASSPESSGNTIYF.